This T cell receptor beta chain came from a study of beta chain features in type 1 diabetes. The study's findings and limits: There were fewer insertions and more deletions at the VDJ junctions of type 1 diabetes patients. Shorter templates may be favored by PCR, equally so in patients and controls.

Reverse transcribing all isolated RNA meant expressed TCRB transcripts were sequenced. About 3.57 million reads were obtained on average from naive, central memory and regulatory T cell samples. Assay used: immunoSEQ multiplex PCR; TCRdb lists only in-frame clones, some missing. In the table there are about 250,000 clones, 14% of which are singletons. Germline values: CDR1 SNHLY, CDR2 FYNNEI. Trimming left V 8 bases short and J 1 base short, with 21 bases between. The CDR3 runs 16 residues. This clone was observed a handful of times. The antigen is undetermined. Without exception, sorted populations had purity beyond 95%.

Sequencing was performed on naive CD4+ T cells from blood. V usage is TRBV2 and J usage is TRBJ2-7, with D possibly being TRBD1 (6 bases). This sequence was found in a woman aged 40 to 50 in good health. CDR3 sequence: CASRQETGAHSYEQYF. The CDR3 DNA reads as TGTGCCAGCCGACAGGAAACGGGCGCCCATTCCTACGAGCAGTACTTC.